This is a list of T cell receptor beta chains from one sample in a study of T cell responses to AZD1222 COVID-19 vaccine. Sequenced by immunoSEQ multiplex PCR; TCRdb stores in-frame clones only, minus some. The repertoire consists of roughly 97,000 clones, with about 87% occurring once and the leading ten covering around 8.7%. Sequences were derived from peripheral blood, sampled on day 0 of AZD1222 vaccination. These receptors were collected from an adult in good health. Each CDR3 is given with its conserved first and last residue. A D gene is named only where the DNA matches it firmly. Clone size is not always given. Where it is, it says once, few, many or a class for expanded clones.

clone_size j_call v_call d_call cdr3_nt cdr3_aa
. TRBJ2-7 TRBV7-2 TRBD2 TGTGCCAGCAAACCGTCTCGGACTAGCGGGTACGAGCAGTACTTC CASKPSRTSGYEQYF
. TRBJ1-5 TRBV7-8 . TGTGCCAGCGCCCCGCAGGGGCACAATCAGCCCCAGCATTTT CASAPQGHNQPQHF
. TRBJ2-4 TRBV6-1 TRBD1 TGTGCCAGCAGTGATACAGGGGAAGTAGGCAAAAACATTCAGTACTTC CASSDTGEVGKNIQYF
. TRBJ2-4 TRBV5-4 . TGTGCCAGCAGCTTGGCCCTAACCGGGGACACGAGAGCGTTTCAGTACTTC CASSLALTGDTRAFQYF
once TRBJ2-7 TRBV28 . TGTGCCAGCTGTTGGCAGGGAAGCTCCTACGAGCAGTACTTC CASCWQGSSYEQYF
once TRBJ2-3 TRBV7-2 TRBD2 TGTGCCAGCAGCTCCGTCCTAGCGGCAAGCACAGATACGCAGTATTTT CASSSVLAASTDTQYF
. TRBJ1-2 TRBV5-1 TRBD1 TGCGCCAGCAGCTTGGGAGGGACAGGCTATGGCTACACCTTC CASSLGGTGYGYTF
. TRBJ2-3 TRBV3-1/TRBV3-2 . TGTGCCAGCAGCCCTATTTCAGTCGATACGCAGTATTTT CASSPISVDTQYF
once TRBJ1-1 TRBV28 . TGTGCCAGCAGTTTATCGACCCAGGCTCAGAACACTGAAGCTTTCTTT CASSLSTQAQNTEAFF
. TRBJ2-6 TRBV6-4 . TGTGCCAGCAGTGCGGGACACCTCTCTGGGGCCAACGTCCTGACTTTC CASSAGHLSGANVLTF
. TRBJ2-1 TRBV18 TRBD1 TGTGCCAGCTCACCACCGGGACAGGTTAGGCAGTTCTTC CASSPPGQVRQFF
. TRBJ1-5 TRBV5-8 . TGTGCCAGCACAAGGGGGTTCGATCAGCCCCAGCATTTT CASTRGFDQPQHF